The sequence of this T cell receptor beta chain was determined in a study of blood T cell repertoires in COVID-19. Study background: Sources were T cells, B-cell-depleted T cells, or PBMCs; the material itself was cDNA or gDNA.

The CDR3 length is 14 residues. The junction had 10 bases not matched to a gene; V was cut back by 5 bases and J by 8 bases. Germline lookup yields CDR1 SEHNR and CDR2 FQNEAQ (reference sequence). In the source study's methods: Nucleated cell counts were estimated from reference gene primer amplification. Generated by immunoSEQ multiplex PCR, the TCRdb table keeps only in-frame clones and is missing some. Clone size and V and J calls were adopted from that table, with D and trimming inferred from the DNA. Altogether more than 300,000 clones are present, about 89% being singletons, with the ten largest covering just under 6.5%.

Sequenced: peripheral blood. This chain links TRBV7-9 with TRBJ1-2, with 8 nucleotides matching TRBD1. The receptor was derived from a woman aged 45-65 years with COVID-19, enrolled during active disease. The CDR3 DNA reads TGTGCCAGCAGCAGACACGGACAGGGTGGAGGCTACACCTTC. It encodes CASSRHGQGGGYTF.